The 2 T cell receptor beta chains presented below share a single source sample, sequenced in a study of Tregs in tolerant kidney transplant recipients. Mixed chimerism was transient after nonmyeloablative marrow transplants from related graft donors. Sequencing used immunoSEQ multiplex PCR; TCRdb keeps in-frame clones, though not all of them. The sample holds under 90,000 clones, 90% to 95% seen once. The sample was CD4+ T cells from blood (PBMCs), taken 24 months after the transplant. The receptors here all came from a human patient who received a combined kidney and bone marrow transplant. Some T cells may originate from the graft donor.

The chain combines TRBV9 with TRBJ2-7; the match to TRBD2 covers 8 bases. CDR3 length: 16 residues. Germline assignment: CDR1 SGDLS and CDR2 YYNGEE. Trimming took 4 bases from V and 0 from J; bases not matched to a gene: 9. The CDR3 is CASSHSGGKSSYEQYF. CDR3 nucleotide sequence: TGTGCCAGCAGCCATTCGGGGGGGAAGAGCTCCTACGAGCAGTACTTC.

The CDR3 sequence: CASSLVGTSGQETQYF. The DNA of the CDR3 is TGCGCCAGCAGCTTGGTTGGGACTAGCGGTCAAGAGACCCAGTACTTC. The chain uses TRBV5-1 and TRBJ2-5; 11 nucleotides agree with TRBD2. Germline V lookup: CDR1 SGHRS, CDR2 YFSETQ. Germline trimming cut 0 bases from V and 2 bases from J; bases unmatched to any gene: 3. The CDR3 consists of 16 residues.